This TCR beta chain was identified in a study of T-cell reconstitution after alpha-beta-depleted transplantation in children. A TCRbeta library incorporating unique molecular identifiers was prepared. From the PCR reads, TCRdb called clonotypes with MiXCR, one entry per CDR3 protein. The sample comprises 280,000 or so distinct CDR3 sequences, around a tenth of which are singletons, and 23% rests with the top ten. Study-level results: At the one-year point after transplant, T-cell counts and TCRbeta diversity were found to come mostly from T cells that had been newly produced. Reported findings indicate that, about two months after transplant, alpha-beta T cells came from several hundred expanded clones, which were derived from non-depleted graft cells. Certain patients had high TCRbeta diversity at day 60, and it came from recipient T cells and thymic progenitors that survived.

This clonotype was counted many times. Its specificity is not known. The V end lost 6 bases, the J end lost 1 base, and 12 bases lay between the germline ends. Germline loops: CDR1 MNHEY, CDR2 SVGAGI. This CDR3 is built from 15 residues. The sequencing here drew on peripheral blood, taken 180 days after TCRalphabeta/CD19-depleted stem cell transplant. This chain links TRBV6-5 with TRBJ2-2, with D possibly matching TRBD2 (5 bases). This clonotype was sampled from a male patient between 2 and 15 years old who had a stem cell transplant for chronic granulomatous disease, so the T cells may come from the graft donor. The CDR3 protein is CASRFERQNTGELFF. CDR3 DNA: TGTGCCAGCAGGTTTGAGCGGCAGAACACCGGGGAGCTGTTTTTT.